A single sample is the source of the 23 T cell receptor beta chains below, sequenced in a study of read filtering for tumor transcriptome and immune sequencing. From roughly 400 ng of RNA, a library with molecular barcoded alpha/delta and beta/gamma adaptors was made. MiXCR was run by TCRdb on the reads, yielding one entry per CDR3 protein. The sample lists around 65,000 distinct CDR3 sequences, approximately 19% seen once, with approximately 10% in the top ten. Input material: a population of CD138-negative cells sorted from bone marrow. These receptors came from a donor older than 35 with multiple myeloma.

This clonotype showed up just a few times. This may stem from a read error, because a much larger clone lies one nucleotide away. V gene TRBV14 combines with J gene TRBJ2-7; 8 positions match TRBD1. The CDR3 spans 15 residues. The junction had 5 bases not matched to a gene; V was cut back by 4 bases and J by 0 bases. The germline V gene encodes CDR1 SGHDN and CDR2 FVKESK. The CDR3: CASSLQGVSSYEQYF. In nucleotides, the CDR3 is TGTGCCAGCAGCCTACAGGGGGTGAGCTCCTACGAGCAGTACTTC.

Details on this clonotype: One end of the junction varies from germline; a read error may be responsible. This chain links TRBV29-1 with TRBJ2-3; D tentatively reads TRBD1 or TRBD2 (5 bases each). This CDR3 is built from 13 residues. CDR1 is SQVTM, CDR2 ANQGSEA, per germline. The CDR3, as DNA: TGCAGCGTTGAACTAGCCGGGGCAGATACGCAGTTTTTT. Translating gives CSVELAGADTQFF.

In its sample, this clonotype was seen a few times. The V call is TRBV6-2 or TRBV6-3, the J call TRBJ2-1, with TRBD1 as a possible D gene (7 bases). Trimming removed 6 bases at V and 6 bases at J, with 24 bases between. From germline, CDR1 is MNHEY and CDR2 SVGEGT. The CDR3 is 17 amino acids. This CDR3 is CASSASRGVRFSNEQFF. In nucleotides, the CDR3 is TGTGCCAGCAGCGCCTCCAGGGGGGTGCGATTCAGCAATGAGCAGTTCTTC.

As regards this clonotype: A read error is possible here, since a much larger clone lies one base away. The chain couples TRBV20-1 to TRBJ1-1; D uncertain. Per the germline V gene, CDR1 is DFQATT and CDR2 is SNEGSKA (reference sequence). This CDR3 comprises 12 residues. The CDR3 here is CSTRRGPSEAFF. The CDR3, as DNA: TGCAGTACTAGGCGCGGCCCGAGTGAAGCTTTCTTT.

This clonotype was recorded only once. A much bigger clone sits one base away, suggesting this may be a read error. This CDR3 is missing its conserved last phenylalanine or tryptophan, likely due to a read error. This chain links TRBV24-1 with TRBJ1-2, with unresolved D. CDR3 length equals 12 residues. Germline loops: CDR1 KGHDR, CDR2 SFDVKD. V lost 7 bases, J lost 2 bases, and 7 bases lay in between. In nucleotides, the CDR3 is TGTGCCACCAGCGAACAGAACTATGGCTACACCTCC. Protein sequence: CATSEQNYGYTS.

At least ten counts were recorded for this clonotype. The V gene is TRBV10-3, the J gene TRBJ2-1, with D perhaps matching TRBD1 (7 bases). The V gene's germline CDR1 is ENHRY and CDR2 SYGVKD. CDR3 length: 14 amino acids. V was clipped by 7 bases and J by 2 bases, with 12 bases between them. DNA for the CDR3: TGTGCCATCAACCAGGGGGGCCCCTACAATGAGCAGTTCTTC. Translation gives CAINQGGPYNEQFF.

This clonotype was counted ten times or more. The V gene is TRBV4-1, the J gene TRBJ2-3; D is uncertain. V lost 0 bases to trimming and J lost 0 bases, with 10 bases between them. This CDR3 spans 16 amino acids. Germline loops: CDR1 MGHRA, CDR2 YSYEKL. The CDR3 spells CASSQEPDLSTDTQYF. As DNA, the CDR3 is TGCGCCAGCAGCCAAGAACCCGACCTAAGCACAGATACGCAGTATTTT.

This clonotype was seen many times. The rearrangement links TRBV11-1 to TRBJ1-1, with 9 bases aligning to TRBD1. Germline loops: CDR1 SGHAT, CDR2 FQDESV (reference sequence). V shed 6 bases, J shed 6 bases, and the junction held 11 bases outside the gene matches. The length of the CDR3 is 15 residues. In DNA form, the CDR3 reads TGTGCCAGCAGAGACCCGGGACAGGGTGATGCTGAAGCTTTCTTT. Translating it yields CASRDPGQGDAEAFF.

Many counts were recorded for this clonotype. J is TRBJ1-4 and V is TRBV11-2; D gene uncertain. The CDR3 spans 13 residues. The V gene lost 6 bases and the J gene lost 5 bases, with 10 bases spanning the gap. CDR1 SGHAT and CDR2 FQNNGV come from the germline V gene. CDR3 nucleotides: TGTGCCAGCAGACTCCTCGGGAATGAAAAACTGTTTTTT. Protein product: CASRLLGNEKLFF.

As concerns this clonotype: A read error is possible here, since a much larger clone lies one base away. The chain carries TRBV28 and TRBJ2-7; 11 nucleotides line up with TRBD2. In germline, CDR1 is MDHEN, CDR2 SYDVKM. This CDR3 has 16 residues. The CDR3: CASGFPTSGRGYEQYF. The CDR3 nucleotides read TGTGCCAGCGGTTTCCCCACTAGCGGGAGAGGGTACGAGCAGTACTTC. Based on the CDR3 plus reference TRBV28 and TRBJ2-7, the full variable domain is DVKVTQSSRYLVKRTGEKVFLECVQDMDHENMFWYRQDPGLGLRLIYFSYDVKMKEKGDIPEGYSVSREKKERFSLILESASTNQTSMYLCASGFPTSGRGYEQYFGPGTRLTVT.

CDR3 in amino acids: CATSRDGEALIYEQYF. Here the CDR3 DNA reads TGTGCCACCAGCAGAGACGGGGAGGCGTTAATCTACGAGCAGTACTTC. The chain carries TRBV15 and TRBJ2-7; D might be TRBD2 (6 bases). The germline gives CDR1 LNHNV, CDR2 YYDKDF (reference sequence). The CDR3 has 16 amino acids. Trimming shortened V by 0 bases and J by 3 bases, and 15 bases separated the two germline ends.

This clonotype has a count of ten or more. The rearrangement joins TRBV29-1 to TRBJ1-1; 8 positions agree with TRBD1. The CDR3 is 14 amino acids. V shed 7 bases and J 2 bases; nucleotides not matched to a gene: 9. Germline assignment: CDR1 SQVTM and CDR2 ANQGSEA. The CDR3 sequence: CSAGLGTGNTEAFF. The CDR3 DNA follows: TGCAGCGCTGGACTCGGGACAGGTAACACTGAAGCTTTCTTT.

Many counts were recorded for this clonotype. The chain recombines TRBV7-9 with TRBJ2-7; D tentatively reads TRBD1 or TRBD2 (7 bases each). CDR1 and CDR2 (germline): SEHNR, FQNEAQ (reference sequence). CDR3 length: 16 amino acids. V dropped 2 bases and J dropped 1 base, with 15 bases sitting between them. DNA of the CDR3: TGTGCCAGCAGCTTAACGGGGGGACAGATTTCCTACGAGCAGTACTTC. It is translated as CASSLTGGQISYEQYF.

A remark on this clonotype: A much larger clone lies a single base off, so this may be a read error. The J gene is TRBJ1-1, the V gene TRBV7-9, with 7 bases identical to TRBD1. The CDR3 has 14 residues. Germline-derived CDR1 and CDR2 are SEHNR and FQNEAQ (reference sequence). The CDR3 DNA reads TGTGCCAGCAGCTTGACAGGGAGAAACATTGAAGCTTTCTTT. Amino acid sequence: CASSLTGRNIEAFF.

About this clonotype itself: With a much larger clone just one base away, this may be a read error. The V and J genes are TRBV7-6 and TRBJ2-2; the match to TRBD1 covers 7 bases. The germline V gene encodes CDR1 SGHVS and CDR2 FNYEAQ. CDR3 size: 15 residues. In DNA, the CDR3 is TGTGCCAGCAGTTTAGGACAGGAGCGGCCCCGAGAGCTGCTTTTT. Amino acid sequence: CASSLGQERPRELLF.

The table lists this clonotype with many counts. The chain links TRBV5-1 to TRBJ2-5; no reliable D call. CDR3 length: 12 amino acids. Germline V gene sequence: CDR1 SGHRS, CDR2 YFSETQ. Trimming removed 3 bases from V and 4 bases from J, with 7 bases in between. CDR3 amino acids: CASSYNRETQYF. The CDR3 region has the DNA TGCGCCAGCAGCTATAACCGAGAGACCCAGTACTTC.

This clonotype was found many times. Here the CDR3 DNA reads TGTGCCAGCAGCCACGACAATCGTGGGGCCAACGTCCTGACTTTC. Encoded protein: CASSHDNRGANVLTF. V gene TRBV6-5 combines with J gene TRBJ2-6; D uncertain. The germline V gene has CDR1 MNHEY and CDR2 SVGAGI. The V and J ends lost 6 bases and 3 bases respectively, with 12 bases between them. The CDR3 runs to 15 residues.

Turning to this clonotype: One junction end does not reproduce the germline sequence, and a read error may be involved. This chain links TRBV6-2 or TRBV6-3 with TRBJ2-6; TRBD2 agrees at 12 bases. The CDR3 extends over 18 amino acids. Germline CDR1 is MNHEY and CDR2 is SVGEGT. The CDR3 nucleotides read TGTGCCAGCACTGACGGACTAGCGGGGTCCTCTGGGGCCAGCGTCCTGACTTTC. It translates to CASTDGLAGSSGASVLTF.

In its sample, this clonotype was seen a few times. The chain has TRBV5-1 and TRBJ1-1, with TRBD1 identical over 7 bases. This CDR3 is 13 amino acids long. Looked up from germline, CDR1 is SGHRS and CDR2 is YFSETQ. V was clipped by 5 bases and J by 2 bases; unmatched bases: 3. The CDR3 DNA follows: TGCGCCAGCAGTGGACAGGAAAACACTGAAGCTTTCTTT. Its protein is CASSGQENTEAFF.

This clonotype was found many times. The rearrangement joins TRBV3-1 to TRBJ1-3; D ambiguous. The germline gives CDR1 LGHDT, CDR2 YNNKEL (reference sequence). This CDR3 has 15 residues. The V end lost 0 bases, the J end lost 4 bases, and 10 bases lay between the germline ends. The chain's CDR3 is CASSQDVGRGNTIYF. The CDR3 DNA follows: TGTGCCAGCAGCCAAGATGTCGGGAGGGGAAACACCATATATTTT.

This clonotype was found a few times. This chain connects TRBV29-1 to TRBJ1-1; no clear D gene. Germline V lookup: CDR1 SQVTM, CDR2 ANQGSEA. Between the trimmed V and J ends, which lost 4 bases and 1 base, there was a span of 13 bases. This CDR3 spans 14 amino acids. CDR3 loop: CSVVERRSNTEAFF. CDR3 DNA: TGCAGCGTTGTTGAGAGGCGCTCGAACACTGAAGCTTTCTTT.

This clonotype was counted at least ten times. J is TRBJ2-7 and V is TRBV2; D is unclear. CDR1 SNHLY and CDR2 FYNNEI come from the germline V gene. This CDR3 region has 12 residues. Trimming removed 4 bases from V and 6 bases from J, with 10 bases in between. The CDR3 loop is CASSVNIGEQYF. The DNA of the CDR3 is TGTGCCAGCAGTGTTAATATCGGCGAGCAGTACTTC.

This clonotype was counted many times. The chain combines TRBV25-1 with TRBJ2-1, with D possibly matching TRBD1 (6 bases). Trimming stripped 6 bases from V and 0 bases from J, with 15 bases between. The germline CDR1 and CDR2 sequences are MGHDK and SYGVNS. The length of the CDR3 is 16 residues. The CDR3 here is CASSSRGVSSYNEQFF. CDR3 bases: TGTGCCAGCAGCTCCAGGGGAGTAAGCTCCTACAATGAGCAGTTCTTC.